The clone carrying this T cell receptor beta chain occurred once. The sample is drawn from a study of blood T cell repertoires in COVID-19. The V and J ends lost 6 bases and 5 bases respectively, with 16 bases between them. Germline CDR1 and CDR2: LNHDA and SQIVND (reference sequence). The CDR3 runs 15 residues. Some clones are missing from TCRdb's copy, which holds only in-frame ones; the method was immunoSEQ multiplex PCR. The sample carries around 140,000 clones, around 80% recorded once. This receptor was taken from a woman aged 80 or over with active or convalescent COVID-19. The rearrangement links TRBV19 to TRBJ2-2; TRBD2 is a possible D gene (7 bases). Sequencing input: peripheral blood. The CDR3 region is CASRPGGLRTGELFF. The CDR3, as DNA: TGTGCCAGTAGACCGGGGGGCCTTCGGACCGGGGAGCTGTTTTTT. The whole variable domain, filled in from reference TRBV19 and TRBJ2-2, reads DGGITQSPKYLFRKEGQNVTLSCEQNLNHDAMYWYRQDPGQGLRLIYYSQIVNDFQKGDIAEGYSVSREKKESFPLTVTSAQKNPTAFYLCASRPGGLRTGELFFGEGSRLTVL.